This is a list of T cell receptor beta chains from one sample in a study of CD8+ T cells in alopecia areata. Data came from immunoSEQ multiplex PCR; TCRdb stores just in-frame clones and leaves some out. The sample has tens of thousands of clones; roughly 30% are singletons. Sequenced here: CD8+ T cells sorted from blood, sampled at week 4, from a patient treated with tofacitinib. The receptors originated from a human donor with alopecia areata. The CDR3 runs from the conserved cysteine through the conserved F or W. The D gene is left open where the match is weak. Expanded clones get a size class; other rows say once, few or many, or leave the size out.

CDR3nt: TGTGCCAGCAGCTCCCGAGACTCAGATACGCAGTATTTT
CDR3aa: CASSSRDSDTQYF
abundance: -
d_gene: -
v_gene: TRBV11-2
j_gene: TRBJ2-3

CDR3nt: TGTGCCTGCGGACGGCGGTACACTGAAGCTTTCTTT
CDR3aa: CACGRRYTEAFF
abundance: few
d_gene: -
v_gene: TRBV28
j_gene: TRBJ1-1

CDR3nt: TGTGCCAGCAGTTACTCTAGGGAGCGCACTGAAGCTTTCTTT
CDR3aa: CASSYSRERTEAFF
abundance: few
d_gene: -
v_gene: TRBV6-5
j_gene: TRBJ1-1

CDR3nt: TGCAGCGTTTGGGACAGGGCCACAGATACGCAGTATTTT
CDR3aa: CSVWDRATDTQYF
abundance: -
d_gene: TRBD1
v_gene: TRBV29-1
j_gene: TRBJ2-3

CDR3nt: TGCAGCGTTGTAGCGCAGGGGAAGCAGTACTTC
CDR3aa: CSVVAQGKQYF
abundance: few
d_gene: -
v_gene: TRBV29-1
j_gene: TRBJ2-7

CDR3nt: TGCAGCGTTGAGCTTACAGGGGGAATCTACCACGAGCAGTACTTC
CDR3aa: CSVELTGGIYHEQYF
abundance: -
d_gene: TRBD1
v_gene: TRBV29-1
j_gene: TRBJ2-7

CDR3nt: TGTGCCAGCAGCGTCAACCCGACCGTGGAGGCGACCTCCTACGAGCAGTACTTC
CDR3aa: CASSVNPTVEATSYEQYF
abundance: -
d_gene: -
v_gene: TRBV9
j_gene: TRBJ2-7

CDR3nt: TGTGCCAGCAGTTGGCGGTCAAATCAGCCCCAGCATTTT
CDR3aa: CASSWRSNQPQHF
abundance: few
d_gene: -
v_gene: TRBV6-5
j_gene: TRBJ1-5

CDR3nt: TGTGCCTGGAGTGGAACTAGCGGCGAGCAGTACTTC
CDR3aa: CAWSGTSGEQYF
abundance: -
d_gene: TRBD2
v_gene: TRBV30
j_gene: TRBJ2-7

CDR3nt: TGCAGCGTCTTGTCCCCCACCATCTACGAGCAGTACTTC
CDR3aa: CSVLSPTIYEQYF
abundance: few
d_gene: -
v_gene: TRBV29-1
j_gene: TRBJ2-7

CDR3nt: TGTGCCAGCAGCTTAGTAGTGCTAGCGGGAGGAGGAAACACCGGGGAGCTGTTTTTT
CDR3aa: CASSLVVLAGGGNTGELFF
abundance: -
d_gene: TRBD2
v_gene: TRBV7-9
j_gene: TRBJ2-2

CDR3nt: TGTGCCAGCAGCGGGGGACTGCGAGGGGATTACTACGAGCAGTACTTC
CDR3aa: CASSGGLRGDYYEQYF
abundance: few
d_gene: -
v_gene: TRBV25-1
j_gene: TRBJ2-7

CDR3nt: TGCAGCGTTGAAGCAGACACCGGGGAGCTGTTTTTT
CDR3aa: CSVEADTGELFF
abundance: -
d_gene: -
v_gene: TRBV29-1
j_gene: TRBJ2-2

CDR3nt: TGCAGTGCGGCATGGGCGGGGGAGCAGTACTTC
CDR3aa: CSAAWAGEQYF
abundance: few
d_gene: -
v_gene: TRBV20-1
j_gene: TRBJ2-7

CDR3nt: TGTGCCAGCAGCAGACAGGGGGCAAACTATGGCTACACCTTC
CDR3aa: CASSRQGANYGYTF
abundance: few
d_gene: TRBD1
v_gene: TRBV7-9
j_gene: TRBJ1-2

CDR3nt: TGTGCCAGCAGCTCAGCACAGGAAAACTATGGCTACACCTTC
CDR3aa: CASSSAQENYGYTF
abundance: once
d_gene: -
v_gene: TRBV7-9
j_gene: TRBJ1-2

CDR3nt: TGTGCCAGCAGCGCGATAGAGGGATATAGCAATCAGCCCCAGCATTTT
CDR3aa: CASSAIEGYSNQPQHF
abundance: -
d_gene: -
v_gene: TRBV7-8
j_gene: TRBJ1-5

CDR3nt: TGTGCCTGGAGTGTGGAGGGCGGTCAGCCCCAGCATTTT
CDR3aa: CAWSVEGGQPQHF
abundance: -
d_gene: -
v_gene: TRBV30
j_gene: TRBJ1-5

CDR3nt: TGCGCCAGCAGCCAAGAAGGGACAGGGGGCTTACGGAGAGACGAGCAGTACTTC
CDR3aa: CASSQEGTGGLRRDEQYF
abundance: -
d_gene: TRBD1
v_gene: TRBV4-1
j_gene: TRBJ2-7

CDR3nt: TGTGCCAGCAGGACGGCGGAAGGAGGCACAGATACGCAGTATTTT
CDR3aa: CASRTAEGGTDTQYF
abundance: -
d_gene: -
v_gene: TRBV27
j_gene: TRBJ2-3

CDR3nt: TGTGCTAGTGCCCTCGGAGAGACCCAGTACTTC
CDR3aa: CASALGETQYF
abundance: few
d_gene: -
v_gene: TRBV12-5
j_gene: TRBJ2-5

CDR3nt: TGTGCCTGGACCATTATACTCGGGACTAGCGGGAGTATCTACAATGAGCAGTTCTTC
CDR3aa: CAWTIILGTSGSIYNEQFF
abundance: -
d_gene: TRBD2
v_gene: TRBV30
j_gene: TRBJ2-1

CDR3nt: TGTGCCGGTGGACTGAGCAGGATAAGCTCCTACAATGAGCAGTTCTTC
CDR3aa: CAGGLSRISSYNEQFF
abundance: many
d_gene: -
v_gene: TRBV2
j_gene: TRBJ2-1

CDR3nt: TGCAGCGTTGACCCCCACCGGGGTAACACTGAAGCTTTCTTT
CDR3aa: CSVDPHRGNTEAFF
abundance: few
d_gene: -
v_gene: TRBV29-1
j_gene: TRBJ1-1